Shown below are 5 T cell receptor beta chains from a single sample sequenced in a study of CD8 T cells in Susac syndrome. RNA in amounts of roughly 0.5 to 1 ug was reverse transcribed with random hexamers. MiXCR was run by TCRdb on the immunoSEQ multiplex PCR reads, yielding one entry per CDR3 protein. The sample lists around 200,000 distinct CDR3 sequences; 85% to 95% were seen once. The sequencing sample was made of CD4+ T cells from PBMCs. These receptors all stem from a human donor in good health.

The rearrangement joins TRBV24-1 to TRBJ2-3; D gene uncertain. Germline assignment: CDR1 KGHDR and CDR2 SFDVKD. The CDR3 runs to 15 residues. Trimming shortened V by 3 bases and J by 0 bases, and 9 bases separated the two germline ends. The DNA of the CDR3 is TGTGCCACCAGTGATCGTAGCTCTAGCACAGATACGCAGTATTTT. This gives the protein CATSDRSSSTDTQYF.

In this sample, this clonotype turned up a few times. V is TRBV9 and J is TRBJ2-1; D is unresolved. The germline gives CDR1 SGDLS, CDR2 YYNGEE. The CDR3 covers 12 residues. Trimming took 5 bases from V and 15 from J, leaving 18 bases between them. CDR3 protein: CASSSIAERPFF. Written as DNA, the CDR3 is TGTGCCAGCAGTTCAATTGCCGAGAGGCCGTTCTTC.

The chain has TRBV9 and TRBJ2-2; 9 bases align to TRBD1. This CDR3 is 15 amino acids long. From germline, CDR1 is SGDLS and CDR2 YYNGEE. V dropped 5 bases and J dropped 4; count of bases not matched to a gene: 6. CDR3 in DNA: TGTGCCAGCAGGCCGGGACAGGGTTTCACCGGGGAGCTGTTTTTT. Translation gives CASRPGQGFTGELFF.

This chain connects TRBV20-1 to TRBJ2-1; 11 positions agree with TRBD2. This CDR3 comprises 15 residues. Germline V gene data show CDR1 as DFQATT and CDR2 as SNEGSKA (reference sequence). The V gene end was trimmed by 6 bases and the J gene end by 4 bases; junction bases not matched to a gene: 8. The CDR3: CSATRTSGSYNEQFF. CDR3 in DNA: TGCAGTGCAACAAGGACTAGCGGGTCGTACAATGAGCAGTTCTTC.

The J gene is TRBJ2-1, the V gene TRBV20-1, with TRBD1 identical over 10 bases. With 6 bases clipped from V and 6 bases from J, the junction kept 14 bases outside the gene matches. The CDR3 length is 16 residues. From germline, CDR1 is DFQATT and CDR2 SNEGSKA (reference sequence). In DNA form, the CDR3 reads TGCAGTGCCCTTCGCAGGGACAGGGGTTCTCTCAATGAGCAGTTCTTC. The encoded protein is CSALRRDRGSLNEQFF.